This T cell receptor beta chain was recovered during a study of PD-1 blockade in classical Hodgkin lymphoma. Every patient was affected by relapse after autologous stem cell transplantation, while exposure to brentuximab vedotin was not uniform. Study conclusions and caveats: A significant rise in TCR diversity was seen by C4D1 for CD4+ cells but not for CD8+ cells. After ASCT, patients who started nivolumab under 1 year later were excluded. Diminished baseline TCR diversity has been reported in newly diagnosed patients relative to healthy donors.

The V gene's germline CDR1 is PRHDT and CDR2 FYEKMQ (reference sequence). CDR3 size: 17 residues. V was shortened by 1 base and J by 1 base, with 16 bases between the two germline ends. Using immunoSEQ multiplex PCR, the repertoire was profiled, and TCRdb retains in-frame clones only, with some absent. This table has some 41,000 clones, around 86% appearing once. To note about this clone: The target antigen is unknown.

The input for sequencing was peripheral blood mononuclear cells (PBMCs), taken before the second cycle of nivolumab. This sequence originates from a human donor with classical Hodgkin lymphoma. The rearrangement joins TRBV13 to TRBJ1-2, with TRBD1 as a possible D gene (5 bases). This chain's CDR3 is CASSLAGVAGNNYGYTF. In nucleotides, the CDR3 is TGTGCCAGCAGCTTAGCTGGGGTCGCAGGGAATAACTATGGCTACACCTTC. The full variable domain, completed using reference TRBV13 and TRBJ1-2, is AAGVIQSPRHLIKEKRETATLKCYPIPRHDTVYWYQQGPGQDPQFLISFYEKMQSDKGSIPDRFSAQQFSDYHSELNMSSLELGDSALYFCASSLAGVAGNNYGYTFGSGTRLTVV.